The source of this T cell receptor beta chain is a study of Ad26.COV2.S vaccination and SARS-CoV-2 variants. Generated by immunoSEQ multiplex PCR, the TCRdb table keeps only in-frame clones and is missing some. The data hold approximately 300,000 clones, with about 86% observed a single time. As to this clone: The antigen remains undetermined.

Between the trimmed V and J ends, which lost 1 base and 1 base, there was a span of 10 bases. The CDR3 consists of 15 residues. CDR1 is LGHNA, CDR2 YSLEER, per germline. Treatment reported: roughly 20 received Ad26.COV2.S at low or high dose, single or two shots; 5 received placebo; per-sample allocation not given. Day 63 following the first vaccine or placebo injection was when the samples were taken. The sample came from a Boston adult aged 18-55 years. Wuhan-strain spike was delivered by a replication-incompetent Ad26 vector. Study-wide points: Placebo and vaccine recipients had non-spike TCR breadth that was similar.

The rearrangement links TRBV4-3 to TRBJ1-1; D remains ambiguous. The sample here was peripheral blood, taken in a trial of Ad26.COV2.S vaccine versus placebo. This TCR derives from a person aged 18-65 years who received the Ad26.COV2.S COVID-19 vaccine or a placebo. CDR3 coding DNA: TGCGCCAGCAGCCAAGGGCTCACACCGAACACTGAAGCTTTCTTT. Its protein product is CASSQGLTPNTEAFF.